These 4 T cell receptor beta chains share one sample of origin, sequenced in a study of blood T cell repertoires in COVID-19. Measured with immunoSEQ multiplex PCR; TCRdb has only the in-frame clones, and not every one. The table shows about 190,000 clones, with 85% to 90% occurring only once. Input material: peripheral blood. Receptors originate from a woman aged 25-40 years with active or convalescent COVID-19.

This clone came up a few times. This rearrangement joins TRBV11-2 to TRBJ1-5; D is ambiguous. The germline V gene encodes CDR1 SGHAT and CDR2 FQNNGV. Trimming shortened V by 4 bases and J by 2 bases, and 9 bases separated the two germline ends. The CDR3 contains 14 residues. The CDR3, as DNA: TGTGCCAGCAGCTCTCTGGGCGGCAATCAGCCCCAGCATTTT. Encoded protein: CASSSLGGNQPQHF.

In DNA, the CDR3 is TGCGCCAGCAGCTTCGGGGGACTTTCCTACGAGCAGTACTTC. This gives the protein CASSFGGLSYEQYF. The chain couples TRBV5-1 to TRBJ2-7; maybe TRBD2 (6 bases). V shed 2 bases and J shed 1 base, with 10 bases lying between them. CDR3 length: 14 amino acids. The germline CDR1 and CDR2 sequences are SGHRS and YFSETQ.

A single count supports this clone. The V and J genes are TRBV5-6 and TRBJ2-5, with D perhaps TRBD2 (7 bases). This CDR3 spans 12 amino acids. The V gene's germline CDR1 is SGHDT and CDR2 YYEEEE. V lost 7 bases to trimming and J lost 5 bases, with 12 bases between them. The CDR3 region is CASGGAGETQYF. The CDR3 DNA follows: TGTGCCAGCGGGGGGGCCGGGGAGACCCAGTACTTC.

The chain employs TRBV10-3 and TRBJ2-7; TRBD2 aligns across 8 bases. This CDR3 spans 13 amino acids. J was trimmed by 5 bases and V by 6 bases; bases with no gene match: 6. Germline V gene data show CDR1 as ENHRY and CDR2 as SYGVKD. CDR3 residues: CAIRGSGDNEQYF. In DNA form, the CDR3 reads TGTGCCATCAGAGGTAGCGGGGACAACGAGCAGTACTTC.